The source of this TCR beta chain is a study of blood T cells in healthy people across ages. Findings and limits, study-wide: Naive T cell percentage and TCR beta diversity correlated strongly. Long-lived donors exceeded aged donors in naive CD4+ cells and diversity.

For the second PCR, which ran for roughly 7 to 11 cycles, a sample-barcoded 5' primer and a J-beta primer mix were used. MiXCR, applied by TCRdb to the 5' RACE reads, yields one record per CDR3 protein. The sample consists of approximately 800,000 distinct CDR3 sequences, about 62% of them appearing once. There are 13 residues in the CDR3. Germline CDR1 and CDR2: DFQATT and SNEGSKA (reference sequence). V shed 4 bases and J shed 5 bases, with 15 bases lying between them. Each individual donor underwent a draw of ten milliliters of peripheral blood. Samples had at least 6 million PBMCs isolated from them. Regarding this clonotype: Its antigen remains unknown. A much larger clone lies a single base off, so this may be a read error.

Sequencing input: blood. The genes are TRBV20-1 and TRBJ2-7; D gene uncertain. This TCR derives from a man aged 25-45 years in good health. The CDR3 reads CSAINYANHEQYF. CDR3 coding DNA: TGCAGTGCTATAAACTACGCTAACCACGAGCAGTACTTC.